This TCR beta chain was recorded in a study of cytomegalovirus exposure and HLA in healthy donors. Study-level information: Roughly 86 million unique TCRs from HLA-typed donors made up an early data release.

Donors had nominal health at sampling but likely had unrecorded immune exposures. PCR employed 60 Vbeta and 13 Jbeta primers. How the authors handled the data: About 11 million of around 85 million unique TCR beta chains were shared, per a later count. The protocol was immunoSEQ multiplex PCR, while the TCRdb copy is restricted to in-frame clones and leaves out a portion. V, J and clone size are those of that table, while D and trimming were read from the DNA. The table records around 300,000 clones, around two thirds of them present only once. This clone was seen a few times. The CDR3 extends over 15 amino acids. The V and J ends lost 2 bases and 8 bases respectively, with 18 bases between them. Germline assignment: CDR1 WSHSY and CDR2 SAAADI.

The TCR sequence derives from a female donor in good health and CMV-seronegative. This sequence joins TRBV10-2 and TRBJ1-2; D not certain. Source material: PBMCs. As DNA, the CDR3 is TGCGCCAGCAGTGAGCGCCGTGGAGCAACGGGGGGCTACACCTTC. It encodes CASSERRGATGGYTF.